Presented here are 10 T cell receptor beta chains from one specimen sequenced in a study of shared clonotypes between healthy human individuals. Repertoires were generated with immunoSEQ multiplex PCR, while TCRdb's copy carries only in-frame clones and drops some. The sample contains some 530,000 clones, approximately 80% of which appear only once. The specimen sequenced was PBMCs. The receptors originated from a woman in her 40s in good health. Some clones in this sample may be carry-over from other donors' samples.

The chain has TRBV5-4 and TRBJ1-6; the D gene is possibly TRBD1 (5 bases). Trimming removed 5 bases from V and 6 bases from J, with 15 bases in between. The CDR3 covers 15 residues. CDR1 and CDR2 (germline): SGHNT, YYREEE (reference sequence). For the CDR3, the DNA is TGTGCCAGCAGACCATCCGGGGGAAGTAATTCACCCCTCCACTTT. Residues: CASRPSGGSNSPLHF.

The chain carries TRBV30 and TRBJ2-6; D is perhaps TRBD2 (5 bases). Germline CDR1 reads GTSNPN; CDR2 reads SVGIG (reference sequence). V was trimmed by 0 bases and J by 3 bases, leaving 12 bases between them. This CDR3 contains 16 residues. The CDR3 protein is CAWSVGVLGGANVLTF. For the CDR3, the DNA is TGTGCCTGGAGTGTCGGGGTTCTCGGTGGGGCCAACGTCCTGACTTTC.

This chain uses TRBV6-5 with TRBJ2-3, with D perhaps matching TRBD1 or TRBD2 (5 bases each). In germline, CDR1 is MNHEY, CDR2 SVGAGI. V lost 6 bases and J lost 0, with 13 bases in between. The CDR3 sequence is 15 residues long. This chain's CDR3 is CASSWDGRSTDTQYF. In DNA form, the CDR3 reads TGTGCCAGCAGCTGGGACGGAAGAAGCACAGATACGCAGTATTTT.

The gene calls are TRBV10-3 and TRBJ2-7, with TRBD2 as a possible D gene (6 bases). Germline V lookup: CDR1 ENHRY, CDR2 SYGVKD. V lost 5 bases and J 3 bases, leaving 20 bases between the germline ends. This CDR3 is built from 16 residues. CDR3 DNA sequence: TGTGCCATCAGTTCTCCCGAGCGGGCAGCCAACTACGAGCAGTACTTC. It specifies CAISSPERAANYEQYF.

The gene calls are TRBV7-3 and TRBJ2-3, with TRBD2 matching over 14 bases. The junction had 6 bases not matched to a gene; V was cut back by 5 bases and J by 5 bases. The length of the CDR3 is 16 residues. Germline CDR1 and CDR2: SGHTA and FQGTGA. Written as DNA, the CDR3 is TGTGCCAGCAGCATGGGACTAGCGGGAGTTGAAGATACGCAGTATTTT. Its translation: CASSMGLAGVEDTQYF. Variable domain in full (rest from reference TRBV7-3 and TRBJ2-3): GAGVSQTPSNKVTEKGKYVELRCDPISGHTALYWYRQSLGQGPEFLIYFQGTGAADDSGLPNDRFFAVRPEGSVSTLKIQRTERGDSAVYLCASSMGLAGVEDTQYFGPGTRLTVL.

The chain couples TRBV2 to TRBJ2-5, with 7 bases aligning to TRBD1. The CDR3 totals 14 residues. The J segment lost 5 bases and the V segment lost 6 bases, leaving 9 bases of the junction unmatched. Germline V gene data show CDR1 as SNHLY and CDR2 as FYNNEI. CDR3 residues: CASREQGGAETQYF. CDR3 sequence (DNA): TGTGCCAGCAGGGAACAAGGGGGCGCGGAGACCCAGTACTTC.

This clone was recorded once. J is TRBJ2-3 and V is TRBV18, with unresolved D. V gave up 3 bases and J gave up 2 bases, with 12 bases separating them. The V gene's germline CDR1 is KGHSH and CDR2 LQKENI. CDR3 length equals 15 residues. The CDR3 loop reads CASSPASGSTDTQYF. The CDR3 nucleotides are TGTGCCAGCTCACCGGCGTCGGGCTCCACAGATACGCAGTATTTT.

A single count supports this clone. The chain combines TRBV28 with TRBJ2-1, with unresolved D. Germline CDR1 and CDR2: MDHEN and SYDVKM. With 4 bases removed from V and 0 bases from J, the gap between germline ends came to 10 bases. The CDR3 runs 15 residues. For the CDR3, the DNA is TGTGCCAGCAGTTCACCTCGGACCTCCTACAATGAGCAGTTCTTC. It yields the protein CASSSPRTSYNEQFF.

This clone was detected once. The chain joins TRBV28 to TRBJ2-7; either TRBD1 or TRBD2 may fit D (6 bases each). This CDR3 comprises 14 residues. CDR1 and CDR2 from the germline V gene are MDHEN and SYDVKM. With 7 bases removed from V and 0 bases from J, the gap between germline ends came to 13 bases. In nucleotides, the CDR3 is TGTGCCAGCACGGGGGCCGAGAGCTCCTACGAGCAGTACTTC. Translation: CASTGAESSYEQYF.

J is TRBJ2-3 and V is TRBV5-1, with unresolved D. V gave up 5 bases and J gave up 4 bases, with 5 bases separating them. Germline V gene sequence: CDR1 SGHRS, CDR2 YFSETQ. The CDR3 is 11 amino acids. As DNA, the CDR3 is TGCGCCAGCAGGGCTGCAGATACGCAGTATTTT. It encodes CASRAADTQYF.